This T cell receptor beta chain emerged from a study of T-cell reconstitution after alpha-beta-depleted transplantation in children. The germline gives CDR1 SNHLY, CDR2 FYNNEI. The CDR3 totals 14 residues. J was trimmed by 8 bases and V by 7 bases; bases with no gene match: 7. Concerning this clonotype itself: The target antigen is unknown.

Unique molecular identifiers were built into the TCRbeta library. TCRdb processed the PCR reads anew with MiXCR; each CDR3 protein has one entry. The sample holds about 290,000 distinct CDR3 sequences; roughly 8.2% are singletons and the top ten take 8.5% to 9.5%. The study's findings and limits: It was reported that alpha-beta T cells came from several hundred expanded graft clones (about two months after transplant). Some patients' high day-60 TCRbeta diversity was attributed to recipient cells surviving conditioning. Most T-cell counts and diversity one year after the transplant came from T cells that were newly produced.

The origin of this receptor is a female patient aged 2 to 10 who had a stem cell transplant for Fanconi anemia, so the T cells may come from the graft donor. The material was peripheral blood, obtained 360 days after TCRalphabeta/CD19-depleted stem cell transplant. V and J are TRBV2 and TRBJ2-1; TRBD1 aligns across 11 bases. CDR3 nucleotide sequence: TGTGCCAGCACTAAGGACAGGGGGCGCGATGAGCAGTTCTTC. This sequence encodes CASTKDRGRDEQFF. The whole variable domain, filled in from reference TRBV2 and TRBJ2-1, reads EPEVTQTPSHQVTQMGQEVILRCVPISNHLYFYWYRQILGQKVEFLVSFYNNEISEKSEIFDDQFSVERPDGSNFTLKIRSTKLEDSAMYFCASTKDRGRDEQFFGPGTRLTVL.